The rows below give T cell receptor beta chains drawn from one sample of a study of blood T cell repertoires in COVID-19. The table came from immunoSEQ multiplex PCR; TCRdb's copy has only in-frame clones and leaves some out. The repertoire holds 90,000 or so clones, with 90% as singletons. Input material: peripheral blood. These TCRs come from a man aged 18 to 29 with COVID-19, enrolled during active disease. The CDR3 runs from the conserved cysteine through the conserved F or W. Fields, in order: CDR3 DNA, CDR3 protein, J gene, V gene, clone size, D gene. A D gene is named only where the DNA matches it firmly. The listing skips clone size in some rows; elsewhere it reads once, few, many or a size class.

TGTGCCAGCAGTTACGGCACTAGCGGGTATAACAATGAGCAGTTCTTC | CASSYGTSGYNNEQFF | TRBJ2-1 | TRBV6-5 | . | TRBD2
TGCGCCAGCAGCCCCTTGAGGGAGGGCCGGGCCGGGGAGCTGTTTTTT | CASSPLREGRAGELFF | TRBJ2-2 | TRBV4-3 | . | TRBD2
TGTGCCAGCAGTTCCAGGGGGAGCGCGAACACCGGGGAGCTGTTTTTT | CASSSRGSANTGELFF | TRBJ2-2 | TRBV6-6 | . | TRBD1
TGTGCCAGCAGGAGCTCCTACGAGCAGTACTTC | CASRSSYEQYF | TRBJ2-7 | TRBV27 | . | .
TGTGCCAGCAGCGAAAGGAGACAGGGGCACCGGATAGCCTACGAGCAGTACTTC | CASSERRQGHRIAYEQYF | TRBJ2-7 | TRBV7-2 | . | TRBD1
TGTGCCAGCAGTGCCCGACAGGGGCTGAACACTGAAGCTTTCTTT | CASSARQGLNTEAFF | TRBJ1-1 | TRBV25-1 | . | TRBD1
TGTGCCAGCAGTGACAGGGGGGGACTAGCGGGAGGTCAAAATGAGCAGTTCTTC | CASSDRGGLAGGQNEQFF | TRBJ2-1 | TRBV6-2/TRBV6-3 | once | TRBD2
TGTGCCACCAGCAGAGATCGGGGGTTTGGAAACACCATATATTTT | CATSRDRGFGNTIYF | TRBJ1-3 | TRBV15 | . | .
TGTGCCAGCGCCCCCCTACGGACAGGGGTGAAAGGGGGCAATCAGCCCCAGCATTTT | CASAPLRTGVKGGNQPQHF | TRBJ1-5 | TRBV21-1 | . | .
TGTGCCAGCAGCCAAGTAACTATAACAGATACGCAGTATTTT | CASSQVTITDTQYF | TRBJ2-3 | TRBV3-1/TRBV3-2 | . | .
TGTGCCAGCAGCACTCTCGGGAATGAAAAACTGCTTTTT | CASSTLGNEKLLF | TRBJ1-4 | TRBV28 | . | .
TGCAGTGCTAGTTATCCGCAGGGGGCTAGTCAGCCCCAGCATTTT | CSASYPQGASQPQHF | TRBJ1-5 | TRBV20-1 | once | TRBD1
TGTGCCACCAGCAGAGATGATCGGAGGGCTAACTATGGCTACACCTTC | CATSRDDRRANYGYTF | TRBJ1-2 | TRBV15 | . | .
TGTGCCAGCAGCCAAGACCTAAGGCGGAAGGGGTTAAGCGGCTACACCTTC | CASSQDLRRKGLSGYTF | TRBJ1-2 | TRBV4-2 | many | .
TGTGCCAGCAGTGGGACAGGGTATAATTCACCCCTCCACTTT | CASSGTGYNSPLHF | TRBJ1-6 | TRBV2 | . | TRBD1
TGTGCCAGCAGCCCCGCAGGATTCAATCAGCCCCAGCATTTT | CASSPAGFNQPQHF | TRBJ1-5 | TRBV6-5 | . | .
TGTGCCAGCAGCGACGGGACTAGCGGAGGCACAGATACGCAGTATTTT | CASSDGTSGGTDTQYF | TRBJ2-3 | TRBV11-3 | . | TRBD2
TGTGCCACCAGTCCAAGGCTGGGACAGGGAAATTCACCCCTCCACTTT | CATSPRLGQGNSPLHF | TRBJ1-6 | TRBV15 | . | TRBD1
TGTGCCAGCAGCACCGAGATCAGGGACAGGGTTGTTTCACCCCTCCACTTT | CASSTEIRDRVVSPLHF | TRBJ1-6 | TRBV21-1 | . | .
TGTGCCAGCAGCTTAGCCCGGGACAGGGCCTTCGAGCAGTACTTC | CASSLARDRAFEQYF | TRBJ2-7 | TRBV7-8 | . | TRBD1
TGTGCCAGCAGTTCCCGACTGAGCGGGGAGCTGTTTTTT | CASSSRLSGELFF | TRBJ2-2 | TRBV6-5 | . | .
TGCAGTGCCGGGGGCTCCTACGAGCAGTACTTC | CSAGGSYEQYF | TRBJ2-7 | TRBV20-1 | . | .
TGCGCCAGCAGCCAAGATTCGGGAGGGAACACTGAAGCTTTCTTT | CASSQDSGGNTEAFF | TRBJ1-1 | TRBV4-3 | few | .
TGTGCCAGCAGCTTAGGGGTGGATAGCAATCAGCCCCAGCATTTT | CASSLGVDSNQPQHF | TRBJ1-5 | TRBV5-8 | . | .
TGTGCCAGCACCCAAGGAGGCACCTACGAGCAGTACTTC | CASTQGGTYEQYF | TRBJ2-7 | TRBV28 | . | .
TGTGCCTGGAGTGTTGGGGAGGGCAAACTGCTTTTT | CAWSVGEGKLLF | TRBJ1-4 | TRBV30 | . | .
TGTGCCAGCAGCCTGGAGGGACAGGGCAAATCACCCCTCCACTTT | CASSLEGQGKSPLHF | TRBJ1-6 | TRBV9 | . | TRBD1
TGCGCCAGCAGCCCTGGGACAGCCGTCTCTGGAAACACCATATATTTT | CASSPGTAVSGNTIYF | TRBJ1-3 | TRBV5-1 | . | TRBD1
TGTGCCACCGGGACTAGCGGGATGGGTGAGCAGTTCTTC | CATGTSGMGEQFF | TRBJ2-1 | TRBV24-1 | . | TRBD2
TGTGCCAGCAGTCAACCTGTACAGGGAGAAGATGAAAAACTGTTTTTT | CASSQPVQGEDEKLFF | TRBJ1-4 | TRBV6-2/TRBV6-3 | . | .
TGTGCCAGCACCGATTTCGCGGGGGATCTTCCCGGGGAGCTGTTTTTT | CASTDFAGDLPGELFF | TRBJ2-2 | TRBV9 | . | TRBD2
TGTGCCAGCAGCCAAACCAGGGGGCGAATGTCAGGTGAAAAACTGTTTTTT | CASSQTRGRMSGEKLFF | TRBJ1-4 | TRBV3-1/TRBV3-2 | . | TRBD1
TGCAGTGCTAGTCTGTCTAGCGGGGCCATACCCTACAATGAGCAGTTCTTC | CSASLSSGAIPYNEQFF | TRBJ2-1 | TRBV20-1 | . | TRBD2